This T cell receptor beta chain emerged from a study of cytomegalovirus exposure and HLA in healthy donors. Germline V gives CDR1 LNHNV, CDR2 YYDKDF (reference sequence). V shed 0 bases and J shed 0 bases, with 14 bases lying between them. The CDR3 sequence is 17 residues long. In the PCR, 60 Vbeta and 13 Jbeta primers were used. TCRdb's copy holds only in-frame clones and misses some; the assay was immunoSEQ multiplex PCR. Seen here are approximately 140,000 clones, around 77% observed once, and the top ten hold roughly 1%. The sample was PBMCs. This chain uses TRBV15 with TRBJ2-5, with a possible D match to TRBD1 (5 bases). This clonotype was sampled from a woman aged 60-75 years in good health and CMV-seronegative. The CDR3 sequence is CATSRDQETAYQETQYF. The CDR3 nucleotides read TGTGCCACCAGCAGAGATCAAGAGACAGCGTACCAAGAGACCCAGTACTTC.